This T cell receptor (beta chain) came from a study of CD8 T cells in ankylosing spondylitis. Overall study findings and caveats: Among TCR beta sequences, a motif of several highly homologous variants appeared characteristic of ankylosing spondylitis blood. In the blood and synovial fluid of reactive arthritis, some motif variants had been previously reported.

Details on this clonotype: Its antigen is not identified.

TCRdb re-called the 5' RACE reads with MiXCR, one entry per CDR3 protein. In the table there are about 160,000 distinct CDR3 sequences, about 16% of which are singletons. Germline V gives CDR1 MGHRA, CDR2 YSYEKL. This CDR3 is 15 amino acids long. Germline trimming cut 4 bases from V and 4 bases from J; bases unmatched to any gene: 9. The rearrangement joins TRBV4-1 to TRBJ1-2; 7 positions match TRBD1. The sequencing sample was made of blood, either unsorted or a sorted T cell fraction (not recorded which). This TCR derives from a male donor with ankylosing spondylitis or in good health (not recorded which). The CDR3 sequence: CASSPREGASYGYTF. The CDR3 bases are TGCGCCAGCAGCCCTAGGGAGGGGGCTTCCTATGGCTACACCTTC.